This TCR beta chain derives from a study of blood T cell repertoires in COVID-19. Study-level information: COVID-19 samples from acute and convalescent phases originated in the United States, Italy and Spain. Sources were T cells, B-cell-depleted T cells, or PBMCs; the material itself was cDNA or gDNA.

Germline trimming cut 7 bases from V and 0 bases from J; bases unmatched to any gene: 6. The CDR3 sequence is 15 residues long. Germline loops: CDR1 LNHDA, CDR2 SQIVND (reference sequence). In the source study's methods: Scientists estimated how many nucleated cells there were by amplifying reference gene primers. The table came from immunoSEQ multiplex PCR; TCRdb's copy has only in-frame clones and leaves some out. V, J and clone size were drawn from that table, and D and trimming were deduced from the DNA. The sample carries nearly 55,000 clones, 70% to 90% recorded once. This clonotype was sampled from a man aged 65 to 85 with active COVID-19. This chain joins TRBV19 and TRBJ2-7; 10 bases align to TRBD1. The sequencing sample was made of peripheral blood. DNA for the CDR3: TGTGCCAGTAAGCCGGGACAGGGGCGCTCCTACGAGCAGTACTTC. It encodes CASKPGQGRSYEQYF.